Following are 3 T cell receptor beta chains from one sample sequenced in a study of identifying expanded T cells in peripheral blood (dated by TCRdb to the late 2010s). Library method: the immunoSEQ multiplex PCR assay. The table was pulled from immuneACCESS by TCRdb, which kept in-frame rearrangements only. Such tables lose some clones; where checked, under half of the loss comes from unresolved V genes, and the rest has no known cause. For this sample there are 97,000 or so clones; 88% appear just once. 13% to 15% of the sample belongs to the ten largest clones. The specimen was blood. Receptors were obtained from a person aged 18 to 70 in good health.

The J gene is TRBJ1-5, the V gene TRBV19; weak D call: TRBD1 (5 bases). CDR1 is LNHDA and CDR2 is SQIVND in the germline V gene (reference sequence). V was trimmed by 4 bases and J by 0 bases, leaving 13 bases between them. CDR3 size: 16 residues. For the CDR3, the DNA is TGTGCCAGTAGTAGGGCGGGGCCCTATAGCAATCAGCCCCAGCATTTT. It yields the protein CASSRAGPYSNQPQHF.

This clone turned up a few times. The sample carries other DNA sequences with the same CDR3. V is TRBV15 and J is TRBJ1-6; TRBD1 aligns across 7 bases. Germline CDR1 is LNHNV and CDR2 is YYDKDF (reference sequence). With V trimmed by 2 bases and J by 8 bases, 0 bases remained unmatched. This CDR3 contains 13 residues. In DNA, the CDR3 is TGTGCCACCAGCAGACAGGGGGATTCACCCCTCCACTTT. Its translation: CATSRQGDSPLHF.

The rearrangement joins TRBV30 to TRBJ1-1; D might be TRBD1 (6 bases). Trimming cost V 2 bases and J 7 bases, with 14 bases left between them. Germline CDR1 and CDR2: GTSNPN and SVGIG (reference sequence). The length of the CDR3 is 13 residues. Here the CDR3 DNA reads TGTGCCTGGAGTTACAGGGAGGGTTTTGAAGCTTTCTTT. Translating gives CAWSYREGFEAFF.